This TCR beta chain was sequenced for a study of T cell repertoires in cytomegalovirus infection. Study in general: Public TCR beta signatures marked donors with CMV infection and the matching HLA.

This CDR3 is built from 15 residues. V dropped 4 bases and J dropped 2; count of bases not matched to a gene: 5. CDR1 is MNHNY, CDR2 SVGAGI, per germline (reference sequence). At least ten counts were recorded for this clonotype. What it binds is not known. TCRdb redid the calling of the reads with MiXCR, one entry per CDR3 protein. Of some 150,000 distinct CDR3 sequences in the sample, about 6.3% were seen once. Study results and limitations: HLA-C-restricted CMV clonotypes gave the most frequent clonotype in two of eight donors. Pooled public TCR beta family frequency picked out CMV carriers with the relevant HLA.

The specimen was PBMCs. The gene calls are TRBV6-6 and TRBJ2-5; 9 bases are a match to TRBD2. The receptor's source is a human donor in good health (CMV status not recorded). Some clones in this sample may be carry-over from other donors' samples. The CDR3 region is CASSSLAGPQETQYF. The CDR3 bases are TGTGCCAGCAGTTCCCTAGCGGGGCCACAAGAGACCCAGTACTTC.